This T cell receptor (beta chain) stems from a study of cytomegalovirus exposure and HLA in healthy donors. For the study at large: A data release that came early held 80 million to 95 million unique TCRs from HLA-typed donors. Study observations and caveats: The study flagged 150 to 200 TCR beta chains as cytomegalovirus-associated. According to reports, the classifier identified cytomegalovirus status with high specificity and sensitivity.

CDR1 MNHNS and CDR2 SASEGT come from the germline V gene. The CDR3 is made up of 13 amino acids. J lost 3 bases, V lost 8 bases, and 4 bases had no gene match. When sampled, the donors appeared nominally healthy, though they likely had unrecorded immune exposures. PCR employed 60 Vbeta and 13 Jbeta primers. Data came from immunoSEQ multiplex PCR; TCRdb stores just in-frame clones and leaves some out. The sample carries 100,000 or so clones, 75% to 85% recorded once. This clone showed up just once. What it binds is not known. This specimen includes other DNA sequences encoding the same CDR3. This receptor was obtained from a woman between 50 and 59 years old in good health and CMV-seropositive. The material sequenced was PBMCs. The V gene is TRBV6-1, the J gene TRBJ1-5; 7 positions agree with TRBD1. Here the CDR3 DNA reads TGTGCCAGCGAAGGGGGCTCCAATCAGCCCCAGCATTTT. Its protein product is CASEGGSNQPQHF.